The clone carrying this TCR beta chain was seen once. Its antigen is unknown. The sample is drawn from a study of shared clonotypes between healthy human individuals. Investigators spread the genomic DNA of each subset evenly over several immunoSEQ plates. TCRdb keeps only in-frame clones here, not all; method: immunoSEQ multiplex PCR. This sample has roughly 500,000 clones, with approximately 94% found just once. Partitioning of CD4+ cells yielded a CD45RA+ naive subset and a CD45RA-negative memory subset. Study observations and caveats: Researchers found naive subsets generally carried larger estimated richness than memory subsets.

The sample taken for sequencing was naive CD4+ T cells sorted from blood. Subset of the sample: CD45RA+ positively selected. The clonotype was recovered from a woman under 40 in good health.

Here the CDR3 reads CASSQLHNEQFF. The CDR3, as DNA: TGTGCCAGCAGCCAACTACACAATGAGCAGTTCTTC. The V call is TRBV4-2, the J call TRBJ2-1; D unresolved. This CDR3 comprises 12 residues. Germline CDR1 LGHNA, CDR2 YNFKEQ. The V end was cut by 2 bases, the J end by 5 bases, with 4 bases between.